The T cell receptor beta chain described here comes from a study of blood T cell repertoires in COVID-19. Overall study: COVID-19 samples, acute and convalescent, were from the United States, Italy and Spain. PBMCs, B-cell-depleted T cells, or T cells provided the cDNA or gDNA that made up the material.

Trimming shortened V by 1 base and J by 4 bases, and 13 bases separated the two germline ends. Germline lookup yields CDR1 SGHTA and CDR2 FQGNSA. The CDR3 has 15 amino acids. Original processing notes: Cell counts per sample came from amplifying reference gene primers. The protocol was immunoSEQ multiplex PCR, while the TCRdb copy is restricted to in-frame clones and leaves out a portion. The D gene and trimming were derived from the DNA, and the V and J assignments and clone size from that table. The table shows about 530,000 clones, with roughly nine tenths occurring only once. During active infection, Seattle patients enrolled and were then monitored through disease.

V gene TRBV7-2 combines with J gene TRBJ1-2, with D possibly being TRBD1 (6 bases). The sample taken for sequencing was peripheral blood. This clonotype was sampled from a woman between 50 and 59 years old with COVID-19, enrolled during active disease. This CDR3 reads CASSLGGQPVYGYTF. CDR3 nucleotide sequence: TGTGCCAGCAGCTTAGGAGGACAGCCGGTCTATGGCTACACCTTC.